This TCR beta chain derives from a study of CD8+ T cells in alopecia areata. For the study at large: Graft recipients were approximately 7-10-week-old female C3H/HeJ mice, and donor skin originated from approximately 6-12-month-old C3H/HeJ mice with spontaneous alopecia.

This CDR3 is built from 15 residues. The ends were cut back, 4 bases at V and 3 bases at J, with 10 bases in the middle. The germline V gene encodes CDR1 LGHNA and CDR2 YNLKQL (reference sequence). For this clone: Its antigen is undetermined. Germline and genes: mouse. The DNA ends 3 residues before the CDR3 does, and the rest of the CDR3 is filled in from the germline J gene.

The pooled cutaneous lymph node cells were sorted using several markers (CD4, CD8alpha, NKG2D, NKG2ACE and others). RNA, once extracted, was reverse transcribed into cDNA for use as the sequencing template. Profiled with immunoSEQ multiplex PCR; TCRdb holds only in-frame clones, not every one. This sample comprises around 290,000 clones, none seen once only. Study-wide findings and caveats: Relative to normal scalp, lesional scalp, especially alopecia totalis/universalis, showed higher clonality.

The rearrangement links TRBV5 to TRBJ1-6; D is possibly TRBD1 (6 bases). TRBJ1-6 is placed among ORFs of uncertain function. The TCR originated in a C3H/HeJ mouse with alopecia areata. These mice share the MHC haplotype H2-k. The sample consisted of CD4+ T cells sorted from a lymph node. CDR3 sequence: CASSRDNFYNSPLYF. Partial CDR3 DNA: TGTGCCAGCAGCCGGGACAATTTCTATAATTCGCCC.